This T cell receptor (beta chain) was documented in a study of OX40 agonist ivuxolimab in advanced cancers. In the study overall: Intravenous ivuxolimab at 0.01 to 10 mg/kg was given to patients every 2 weeks. Patients were under 90% male with ages about 20 to 79, mean roughly 64.

The CDR3 loop spans 15 amino acids. Germline V gene lookup returns CDR1 SGHTA and CDR2 FQGNSA. V was cut by 7 bases and J by 10 bases, with 20 bases left in between. Data came from immunoSEQ multiplex PCR; TCRdb stores just in-frame clones and leaves some out. Among 70,000 to 90,000 clones listed, 90% were seen once. Sequenced material: CD4+ or CD8+ T cells sorted from blood, taken in a trial of the OX40 agonist ivuxolimab. This TCR was sampled from an adult with an advanced solid tumor such as melanoma, head and neck, liver or kidney cancer. The genes are TRBV7-2 and TRBJ1-6; perhaps TRBD1 as D (6 bases). The CDR3 bases are TGTGCCAGCACCACCGAGGTACAGGGAGGATCACCCCTCCACTTT. Protein sequence: CASTTEVQGGSPLHF.